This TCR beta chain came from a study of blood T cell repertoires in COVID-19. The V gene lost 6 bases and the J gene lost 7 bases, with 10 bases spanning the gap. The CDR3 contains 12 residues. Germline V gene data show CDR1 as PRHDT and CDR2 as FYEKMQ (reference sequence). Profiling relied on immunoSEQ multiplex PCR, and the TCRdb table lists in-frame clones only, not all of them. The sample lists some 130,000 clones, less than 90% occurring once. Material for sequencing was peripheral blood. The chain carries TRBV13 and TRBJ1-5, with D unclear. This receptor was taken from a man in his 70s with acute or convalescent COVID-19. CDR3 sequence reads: CASSAYGQPQHF. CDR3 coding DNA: TGTGCCAGCAGTGCTTACGGGCAGCCCCAGCATTTT. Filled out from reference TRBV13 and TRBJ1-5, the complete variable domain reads AAGVIQSPRHLIKEKRETATLKCYPIPRHDTVYWYQQGPGQDPQFLISFYEKMQSDKGSIPDRFSAQQFSDYHSELNMSSLELGDSALYFCASSAYGQPQHFGDGTRLSIL.